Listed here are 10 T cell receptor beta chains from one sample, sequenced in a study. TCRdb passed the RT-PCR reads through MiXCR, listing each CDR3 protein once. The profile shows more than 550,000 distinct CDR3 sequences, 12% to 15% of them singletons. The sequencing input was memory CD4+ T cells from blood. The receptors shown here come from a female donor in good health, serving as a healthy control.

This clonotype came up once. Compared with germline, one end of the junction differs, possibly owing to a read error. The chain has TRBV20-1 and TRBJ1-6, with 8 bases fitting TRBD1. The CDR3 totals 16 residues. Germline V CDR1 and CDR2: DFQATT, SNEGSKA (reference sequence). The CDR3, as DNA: TGCAGTGCTAGAGATCGGGGGACAGGTCCAAATTCACACCTCCACTTT. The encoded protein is CSARDRGTGPNSHLHF.

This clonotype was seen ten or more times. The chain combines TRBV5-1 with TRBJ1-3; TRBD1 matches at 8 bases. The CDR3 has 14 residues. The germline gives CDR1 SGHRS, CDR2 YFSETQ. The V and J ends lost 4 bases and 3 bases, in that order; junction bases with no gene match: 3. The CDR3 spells CASSPGTGGNTIYF. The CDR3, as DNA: TGCGCCAGCAGCCCCGGGACAGGTGGAAACACCATATATTTT.

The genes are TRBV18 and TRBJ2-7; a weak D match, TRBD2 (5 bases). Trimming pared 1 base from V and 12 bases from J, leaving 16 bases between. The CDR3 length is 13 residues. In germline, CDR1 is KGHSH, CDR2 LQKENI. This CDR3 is CASSPQDGGPGYF. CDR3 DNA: TGTGCCAGCTCACCACAGGACGGAGGACCGGGGTACTTC.

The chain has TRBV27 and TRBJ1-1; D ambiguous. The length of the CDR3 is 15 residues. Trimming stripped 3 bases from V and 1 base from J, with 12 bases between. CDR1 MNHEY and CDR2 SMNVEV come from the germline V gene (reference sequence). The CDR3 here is CASSFSVKGNTEAFF. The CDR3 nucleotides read TGTGCCAGCAGTTTTAGTGTCAAGGGGAACACTGAAGCTTTCTTT.

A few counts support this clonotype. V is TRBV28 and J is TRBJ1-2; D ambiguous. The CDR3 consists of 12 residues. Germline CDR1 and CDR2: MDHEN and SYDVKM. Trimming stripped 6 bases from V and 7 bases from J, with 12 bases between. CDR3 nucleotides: TGTGCCAGCAGCCGCGGAGGGTCTGGCTACACCTTC. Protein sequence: CASSRGGSGYTF.

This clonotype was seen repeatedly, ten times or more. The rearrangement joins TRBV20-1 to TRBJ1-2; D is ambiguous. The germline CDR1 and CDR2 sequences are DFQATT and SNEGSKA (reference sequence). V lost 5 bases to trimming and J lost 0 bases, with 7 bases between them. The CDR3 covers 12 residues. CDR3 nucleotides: TGCAGTGCTCGCGGATCTAACTATGGCTACACCTTC. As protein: CSARGSNYGYTF.

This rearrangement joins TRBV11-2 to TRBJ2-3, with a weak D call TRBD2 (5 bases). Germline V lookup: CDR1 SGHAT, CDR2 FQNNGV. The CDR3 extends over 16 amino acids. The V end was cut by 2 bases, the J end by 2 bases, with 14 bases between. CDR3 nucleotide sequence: TGTGCCAGCAGCTTAAGTAGGCTAGCAGCCACAGATACGCAGTATTTT. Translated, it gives CASSLSRLAATDTQYF. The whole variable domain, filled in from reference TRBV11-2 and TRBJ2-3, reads EAGVAQSPRYKIIEKRQSVAFWCNPISGHATLYWYQQILGQGPKLLIQFQNNGVVDDSQLPKDRFSAERLKGVDSTLKIQPAKLEDSAVYLCASSLSRLAATDTQYFGPGTRLTVL.

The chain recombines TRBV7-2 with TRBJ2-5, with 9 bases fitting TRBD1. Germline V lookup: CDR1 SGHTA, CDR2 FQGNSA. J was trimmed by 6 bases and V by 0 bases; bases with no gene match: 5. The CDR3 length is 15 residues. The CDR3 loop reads CASSLAGQGLKTQYF. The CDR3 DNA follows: TGTGCCAGCAGCTTAGCGGGACAGGGTTTAAAGACCCAGTACTTC.

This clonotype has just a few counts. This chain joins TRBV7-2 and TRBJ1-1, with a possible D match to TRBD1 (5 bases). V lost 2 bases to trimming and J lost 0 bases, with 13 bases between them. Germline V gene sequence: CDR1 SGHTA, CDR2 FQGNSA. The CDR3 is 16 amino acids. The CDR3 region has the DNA TGTGCCAGCAGCTTAAGGGGTAGCAACATGAACACTGAAGCTTTCTTT. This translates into CASSLRGSNMNTEAFF.

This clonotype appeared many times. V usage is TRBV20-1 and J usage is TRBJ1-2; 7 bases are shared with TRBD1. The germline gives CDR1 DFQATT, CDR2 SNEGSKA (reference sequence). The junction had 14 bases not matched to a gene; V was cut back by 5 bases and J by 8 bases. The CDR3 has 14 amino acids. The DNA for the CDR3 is TGCAGTGCTCAAACCGGGACAGCTGTCCGAGGCTACACCTTC. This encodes CSAQTGTAVRGYTF.